Reported below is one TCR beta chain. The data were taken from a study of blood T cell repertoires in COVID-19. Followed longitudinally, the Seattle patients had been enrolled during active infection. The CDR3 runs to 15 residues. Germline V gene lookup returns CDR1 SGHAT and CDR2 FQNNGV. Losses at the gene ends were 5 bases for V and 2 bases for J; bases not matched to a gene: 6. How the authors handled the data: For nucleated cells, counts were estimated from reference gene primer amplification. Libraries were prepared by immunoSEQ multiplex PCR; TCRdb keeps only in-frame clonotypes and omits some of them. V, J and clone size are taken as reported in that table, and D and trimming were inferred from the DNA itself. The sample contains about 160,000 clones, about 86% of which appear only once.

This TCR came from a woman in her 70s with COVID-19, enrolled during active disease. This chain links TRBV11-2 with TRBJ2-5; 9 bases fit TRBD2. Sequenced material: peripheral blood. The CDR3 reads CASSRAGGLQETQYF. In DNA, the CDR3 is TGTGCCAGCAGCCGCGCGGGGGGGCTTCAAGAGACCCAGTACTTC.